These T cell receptor beta chains were read from a single sample in a study of CD8 T cells in ankylosing spondylitis. Each CDR3 protein gets one entry after TCRdb re-called the 5' RACE reads with MiXCR. Of some 340,000 distinct CDR3 sequences listed, roughly 14% are singletons. Specimen: blood, either unsorted or a sorted T cell fraction (not recorded which). Receptors originate from a male donor with ankylosing spondylitis or in good health (not recorded which). CDR3s include the opening cysteine and the closing phenylalanine or tryptophan. The D gene is left open where the match is weak. For some rows the clone size is stated as once, few or many, or as a class when expanded; others skip it.

CDR3aa	CDR3nt	d_gene	j_gene	v_gene	abundance
CSALSPNLNTEAFF	TGCAGTGCTTTAAGCCCTAACCTTAACACTGAAGCTTTCTTT	NA	TRBJ1-1	TRBV20-1	many
CAISERRTSGGLNEQYF	TGTGCCATCAGTGAGCGCAGGACTAGCGGGGGACTGAACGAGCAGTACTTC	TRBD2	TRBJ2-7	TRBV10-3	NA
CASSAGSGRGTDMQYF	TGTGCCAGCAGCGCGGGGAGCGGGAGAGGCACAGATATGCAGTATTTT	TRBD2	TRBJ2-3	TRBV9	NA
CCARDPRTSGSTDTQYF	TGCTGTGCTAGAGATCCCCGGACTAGCGGGAGCACAGATACGCAGTATTTT	TRBD2	TRBJ2-3	TRBV20-1	few
CASSHRGLNQPQHF	TGTGCCAGCAGCCACCGGGGCCTAAATCAGCCCCAGCATTTT	NA	TRBJ1-5	TRBV3-1	NA
CASKAGETQYF	TGTGCCAGCAAGGCGGGGGAGACCCAGTACTTC	NA	TRBJ2-5	TRBV2	NA
CASSQLQNYGYTF	TGTGCCAGCAGCCAGTTACAGAACTATGGCTACACCTTC	NA	TRBJ1-2	TRBV14	NA
CASSTGTANTDTQYF	TGTGCCAGCAGTACCGGGACTGCCAACACAGATACGCAGTATTTT	NA	TRBJ2-3	TRBV6-1	NA
CASSFYGGSNQPQHF	TGTGCCAGCAGTTTTTATGGGGGGAGCAATCAGCCCCAGCATTTT	NA	TRBJ1-5	TRBV12-3/TRBV12-4	few
CASTPGLAGFTGELFF	TGTGCCAGCACCCCGGGGCTAGCGGGCTTCACCGGGGAGCTGTTTTTT	TRBD2	TRBJ2-2	TRBV12-3/TRBV12-4	few
CASSLRQGSSGANVLTF	TGTGCCAGCAGTTTGCGACAGGGATCCTCTGGGGCCAACGTCCTGACTTTC	TRBD1	TRBJ2-6	TRBV12-3/TRBV12-4	few
CASSVGLAGGPRGEQFF	TGTGCCAGCAGCGTCGGACTAGCGGGAGGGCCTAGGGGTGAGCAGTTCTTC	TRBD2	TRBJ2-1	TRBV7-2	NA
CASSSTPNSPLHF	TGTGCCAGCAGCTCGACTCCCAATTCACCCCTCCACTTT	NA	TRBJ1-6	TRBV11-2	NA
CSEIQQETQYF	TGCAGTGAGATCCAACAAGAGACCCAGTACTTC	NA	TRBJ2-5	TRBV20-1	NA
CSATPPEGGGGYTF	TGCAGTGCTACTCCCCCGGAGGGCGGCGGTGGCTACACCTTC	NA	TRBJ1-2	TRBV20-1	NA
CASGGLAGFYNEQFF	TGCGCCAGCGGGGGACTAGCGGGGTTTTACAATGAGCAGTTCTTC	TRBD2	TRBJ2-1	TRBV10-1	few
CASSRRLPGNEQFF	TGTGCCAGCAGCCGACGACTCCCCGGCAATGAGCAGTTCTTC	NA	TRBJ2-1	TRBV21-1	NA
CSALLGQWGNEQFF	TGCAGCGCCCTACTTGGACAGTGGGGGAATGAGCAGTTCTTC	NA	TRBJ2-1	TRBV29-1	NA
CSARDMGQGRFGEQYF	TGCAGTGCTAGAGATATGGGACAGGGGAGGTTCGGCGAGCAGTACTTC	TRBD1	TRBJ2-7	TRBV20-1	NA
CASSQDYSATREQYF	TGCGCCAGCAGCCAAGATTACTCGGCTACGAGGGAGCAGTACTTC	NA	TRBJ2-7	TRBV4-1	NA
CASSDLTGTGYNGELFF	TGCGCCAGCAGTGACTTAACCGGGACAGGGTACAACGGGGAGCTGTTTTTT	TRBD1	TRBJ2-2	TRBV10-1	NA
CASSEYSTGGPTDTQYF	TGTGCCAGCAGTGAATATAGTACGGGGGGGCCCACAGATACGCAGTATTTT	TRBD2	TRBJ2-3	TRBV25-1	NA
CASSYQTGVGANVLTF	TGTGCCAGCAGTTACCAAACAGGGGTGGGGGCCAACGTCCTGACTTTC	TRBD1	TRBJ2-6	TRBV6-5	NA